A single sample gave rise to the 15 T cell receptor beta chains below, sequenced in a study of T cell changes during pregnancy in multiple sclerosis. Assay: immunoSEQ multiplex PCR; the TCRdb copy retains only in-frame clones and omits some. This repertoire shows about 50,000 clones, approximately 90% found once; its top ten account for roughly 0.4%. Material: CD4+ T cells from peripheral blood mononuclear cells, obtained after pregnancy. These receptor sequences come from a female donor with multiple sclerosis, enrolled in a pregnancy study.

The chain has TRBV5-4 and TRBJ2-5; the match to TRBD2 covers 10 bases. Germline lookup yields CDR1 SGHNT and CDR2 YYREEE (reference sequence). CDR3 length: 15 residues. J gave up 7 bases and V 5 bases, and 11 bases lay outside the gene matches. In DNA, the CDR3 is TGTGCCAGCAGTCCCGGGACTAGCGCCGTCACGACCCAGTACTTC. Residues: CASSPGTSAVTTQYF.

The V gene is TRBV28, the J gene TRBJ2-1, with D possibly matching TRBD2 (5 bases). There are 15 residues in the CDR3. CDR1 and CDR2 (germline): MDHEN, SYDVKM. With 5 bases removed from V and 4 bases from J, the gap between germline ends came to 15 bases. CDR3 region: CASSIGQRPYNEQFF. In DNA, the CDR3 is TGTGCCAGCAGTATCGGCCAGCGGCCGTACAATGAGCAGTTCTTC.

The rearrangement links TRBV6-6 to TRBJ1-5; 8 nucleotides align to TRBD1. Germline assignment: CDR1 MNHNY and CDR2 SVGAGI (reference sequence). The CDR3 runs 16 residues. V was pared by 0 bases and J by 6 bases, with 7 bases of the junction left unmatched. In DNA form, the CDR3 reads TGTGCCAGCAGTTACTCGAGGCAGGGGGCTGTTCAGCCCCAGCATTTT. Its protein is CASSYSRQGAVQPQHF.

The chain is built from TRBV11-2 and TRBJ1-2; D gene uncertain. Trimming removed 1 base at V and 7 bases at J, with 13 bases between. Germline loops: CDR1 SGHAT, CDR2 FQNNGV. This CDR3 region has 14 residues. CDR3 DNA: TGTGCCAGCAGCTTAGCTCATCATAGCTCTGGCTACACCTTC. Its protein is CASSLAHHSSGYTF.

DNA of the CDR3: TGTGCCAGCAGTTTAGTTCGCGGGACAGGCTCCTACAATGAGCAGTTCTTC. Translating gives CASSLVRGTGSYNEQFF. This chain uses TRBV28 with TRBJ2-1; 8 positions match TRBD1. There are 17 residues in the CDR3. The V gene's germline CDR1 is MDHEN and CDR2 SYDVKM. V was pared by 2 bases and J by 0 bases, with 6 bases of the junction left unmatched.

A single count supports this clone. This rearrangement joins TRBV6-5 to TRBJ1-5; 8 bases map to TRBD1. This CDR3 is 15 amino acids long. Germline assignment: CDR1 MNHEY and CDR2 SVGAGI. Trimming at V came to 6 bases and at J to 4 bases, leaving 8 bases not matched to a gene. For the CDR3, the DNA is TGTGCCAGCAGCCCCGACAGGGGAGATAATCAGCCCCAGCATTTT. Amino acids: CASSPDRGDNQPQHF.

V and J are TRBV5-6 and TRBJ2-7; 7 bases align to TRBD2. Unmatched junction bases numbered 13, after V lost 1 base and J lost 3 bases. Germline loops: CDR1 SGHDT, CDR2 YYEEEE. The CDR3 length is 17 residues. CDR3 DNA: TGTGCCAGCAGCTTGTGGATGCTAGGGAGGGGAAACTACGAGCAGTACTTC. Its protein product is CASSLWMLGRGNYEQYF.

J is TRBJ1-2 and V is TRBV2; a weak D match, TRBD1 (6 bases). The germline V and J ends were trimmed by 4 bases and 8 bases, with 17 bases remaining between them. The CDR3 loop spans 14 amino acids. In germline, CDR1 is SNHLY, CDR2 FYNNEI. The CDR3 nucleotides are TGTGCCAGCAGTGCCGAAAAACAGGGAAGCGGCTACACCTTC. It specifies CASSAEKQGSGYTF.

The rearrangement links TRBV30 to TRBJ2-5, with D perhaps matching TRBD1 (6 bases). V was shortened by 4 bases and J by 5 bases, with 8 bases between the two germline ends. The length of the CDR3 is 11 residues. Germline loops: CDR1 GTSNPN, CDR2 SVGIG (reference sequence). CDR3 protein: CAWTQGETQYF. CDR3 nucleotides: TGTGCCTGGACCCAGGGGGAGACCCAGTACTTC.

The chain joins TRBV6-1 to TRBJ1-5, with 12 bases identical to TRBD1. CDR3 length: 15 amino acids. Per the germline V gene, CDR1 is MNHNS and CDR2 is SASEGT. V was clipped by 6 bases and J by 2 bases; unmatched bases: 2. The CDR3 DNA reads as TGTGCCAGCAGGCGGGACAGGGGGCGCAATCAGCCCCAGCATTTT. Translated: CASRRDRGRNQPQHF.

This CDR3 reads CASSQGLVGSGELFF. CDR3 nucleotide sequence: TGTGCCAGTAGCCAGGGACTAGTAGGTTCCGGGGAGCTGTTTTTT. The chain recombines TRBV11-3 with TRBJ2-2, with 8 bases matching TRBD2. CDR1 and CDR2 (germline): SGHNT, YENEEA. The CDR3 is 15 residues long. V gave up 9 bases and J gave up 6 bases; unmatched junction bases: 12.

V is TRBV5-1 and J is TRBJ2-1; 9 bases line up with TRBD1. CDR1 SGHRS and CDR2 YFSETQ come from the germline V gene. The V segment lost 4 bases and the J segment 4 bases; nucleotides outside the gene matches: 6. This CDR3 comprises 15 residues. Here the CDR3 reads CASSPTGGRYNEQFF. CDR3 nucleotides: TGCGCCAGCAGCCCGACAGGGGGGAGATACAATGAGCAGTTCTTC.

This sequence joins TRBV10-3 and TRBJ2-7, with 7 bases lining up with TRBD2. Germline V lookup: CDR1 ENHRY, CDR2 SYGVKD. The trim removed 8 bases at V and 1 base at J, leaving 14 bases unmatched. The CDR3 is made up of 16 amino acids. The CDR3: CAIRPQLGGSSYEQYF. The CDR3 nucleotides read TGTGCCATCCGCCCACAACTTGGCGGGAGTTCCTACGAGCAGTACTTC.

The count of this clone is one. The CDR3 bases are TGCGCCAGCAGCTTGGGACAGCCCACCGAGCAGTACTTC. This codes for CASSLGQPTEQYF. The V call is TRBV5-1, the J call TRBJ2-7; the D gene is possibly TRBD1 (5 bases). The CDR3 contains 13 residues. Germline CDR1 is SGHRS and CDR2 is YFSETQ. V was shortened by 0 bases and J by 6 bases, with 10 bases between the two germline ends.

The CDR3 region is CAWSVRRGGSEQYF. CDR3 bases: TGTGCCTGGAGTGTACGGAGAGGGGGCTCCGAGCAGTACTTC. The genes are TRBV30 and TRBJ2-7, with TRBD1 matching 7 bases. Germline assignment: CDR1 GTSNPN and CDR2 SVGIG (reference sequence). V lost 0 bases and J lost 6; bases outside the gene matches: 8. The CDR3 consists of 14 residues.